The clone carrying this T cell receptor beta chain was found once. The antigen is not known. This sample stems from a study of CD8+ T cells in alopecia areata. Study-level information: Those patients who were treated received oral tofacitinib, which was given at 5 to 10 mg twice daily for moderate-to-severe alopecia areata.

Extraction of RNA preceded its reverse transcription into cDNA, which served as the sequencing template. Assay: immunoSEQ multiplex PCR; the TCRdb copy retains only in-frame clones and omits some. The sample includes approximately 280,000 clones, roughly 64% of them seen just once. The CDR3 is 12 residues long. CDR1 and CDR2 (germline): GTSNPN, SVGIG (reference sequence). Trimming took 1 base from V and 7 from J, leaving 5 bases between them. General observations from the study: Many expanded lesional clones stayed in scalp and blood while on tofacitinib. Lesional scalp, especially alopecia totalis/universalis, showed higher clonality than normal scalp. Scalp clonality dropped significantly under tofacitinib, as did expanded CD8+ top-100 clones.

Treatment denoted: oral pan-JAK inhibitor, 5-10 mg twice daily. Sequencing was performed on CD4+ T cells sorted from blood, taken at week 24, from a patient treated with tofacitinib. The rearrangement joins TRBV30 to TRBJ1-6; D unresolved. This TCR derives from a human donor with alopecia areata. CDR3 protein: CAWSEGNSPLHF. CDR3 nucleotides: TGTGCCTGGAGTGAAGGGAATTCACCCCTCCACTTT.